This TCR beta chain originates from a study of T cell changes during pregnancy in multiple sclerosis. Sequencing was performed with immunoSEQ multiplex PCR; in TCRdb, only in-frame clones are kept and a portion is missing. Altogether 35,000 to 40,000 clones are present, 75% to 95% being singletons, with the ten largest covering 0.3% to 0.4%. This CDR3 is 15 amino acids long. Germline V gene sequence: CDR1 SEHNR, CDR2 FQNEAQ (reference sequence). Unmatched junction bases numbered 3, after V lost 5 bases and J lost 0 bases. V gene TRBV7-9 combines with J gene TRBJ2-7, with 11 bases that match TRBD2. The material sequenced was CD4+ T cells from peripheral blood mononuclear cells, taken in the third trimester of pregnancy. This sequence originates from a female donor in good health, enrolled as a control in a pregnancy study. CDR3 region: CASSRGLAGSYEQYF. CDR3 DNA: TGTGCCAGCAGCCGCGGACTAGCGGGCTCCTACGAGCAGTACTTC.